This TCR beta chain is from a study of control samples from healthy donors and cancer patients. CDR1 SNHLY and CDR2 FYNNEI come from the germline V gene. With 7 bases removed from V and 1 base from J, the gap between germline ends came to 22 bases. The CDR3 spans 17 residues. Sequencing used immunoSEQ multiplex PCR; TCRdb keeps in-frame clones, though not all of them. The sample consists of roughly 100,000 clones, roughly 86% of them appearing once. The sequence came from a woman between 45 and 60 years old in good health. The chain couples TRBV2 to TRBJ2-5, with D perhaps matching TRBD2 (6 bases). Sequencing input: blood. In nucleotides, the CDR3 is TGTGCCAGCATCCGGGCCGGTGGTAGCGGTATCCAAGAGACCCAGTACTTC. This codes for CASIRAGGSGIQETQYF.